This TCR beta chain emerged from a study of blood T cell repertoires in COVID-19. Study-level information: COVID-19 samples collected from the United States, Italy and Spain covered acute and convalescent phases.

Exposed volunteers were people who met a COVID-19 case within 2 weeks before study entry. Clones were sequenced by immunoSEQ multiplex PCR, and TCRdb holds only the in-frame ones, with some missing. The table shows 350,000 to 500,000 clones, with roughly 90% occurring only once. The receptor was derived from a woman under 30 who had been exposed to COVID-19. Input material: PBMCs or T cells enriched from blood (not recorded which).

The CDR3 DNA sequence: TGTGCCAGCAAACTAGCGGGGGGCACAGATACGCAGTATTTT. Protein product: CASKLAGGTDTQYF. The chain links TRBV28 to TRBJ2-3; 11 bases line up with TRBD2. The V gene end was trimmed by 7 bases and the J gene end by 1 base; junction bases not matched to a gene: 1. CDR3 size: 14 residues. Germline V gene data show CDR1 as MDHEN and CDR2 as SYDVKM.